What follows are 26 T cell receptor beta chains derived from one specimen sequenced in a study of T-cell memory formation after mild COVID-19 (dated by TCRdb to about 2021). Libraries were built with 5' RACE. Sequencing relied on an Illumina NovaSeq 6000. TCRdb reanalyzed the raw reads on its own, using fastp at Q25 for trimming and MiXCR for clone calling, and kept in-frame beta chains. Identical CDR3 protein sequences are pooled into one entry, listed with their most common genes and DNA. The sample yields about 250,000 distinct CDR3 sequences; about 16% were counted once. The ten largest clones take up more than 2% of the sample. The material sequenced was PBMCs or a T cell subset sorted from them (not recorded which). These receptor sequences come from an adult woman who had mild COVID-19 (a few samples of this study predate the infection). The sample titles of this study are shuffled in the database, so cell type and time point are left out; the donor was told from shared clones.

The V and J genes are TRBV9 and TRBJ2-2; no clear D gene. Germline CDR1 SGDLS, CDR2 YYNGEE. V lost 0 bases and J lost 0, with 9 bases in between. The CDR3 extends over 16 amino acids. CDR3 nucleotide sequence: TGTGCCAGCAGCGTAGGCTCGGCGGCGAACACCGGGGAGCTGTTTTTT. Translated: CASSVGSAANTGELFF. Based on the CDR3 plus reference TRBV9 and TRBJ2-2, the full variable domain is DSGVTQTPKHLITATGQRVTLRCSPRSGDLSVYWYQQSLDQGLQFLIQYYNGEERAKGNILERFSAQQFPDLHSELNLSSLELGDSALYFCASSVGSAANTGELFFGEGSRLTVL.

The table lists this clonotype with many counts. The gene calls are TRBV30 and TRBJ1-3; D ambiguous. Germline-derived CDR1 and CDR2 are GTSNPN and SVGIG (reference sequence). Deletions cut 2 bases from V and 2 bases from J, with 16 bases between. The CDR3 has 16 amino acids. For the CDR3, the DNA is TGTGCCTGGAGTTTCCTTGGGCTGACGGCTGGAAACACCATATATTTT. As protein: CAWSFLGLTAGNTIYF.

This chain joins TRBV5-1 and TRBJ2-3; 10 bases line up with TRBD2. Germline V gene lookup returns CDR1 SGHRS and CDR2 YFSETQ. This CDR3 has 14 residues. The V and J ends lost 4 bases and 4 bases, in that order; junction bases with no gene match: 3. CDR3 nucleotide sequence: TGCGCCAGCAGCGATAGCGGGGGGCCAGATACGCAGTATTTT. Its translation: CASSDSGGPDTQYF.

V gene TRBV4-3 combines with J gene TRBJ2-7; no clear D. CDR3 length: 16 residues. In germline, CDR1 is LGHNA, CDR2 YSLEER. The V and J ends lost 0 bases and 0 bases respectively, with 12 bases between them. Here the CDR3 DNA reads TGCGCCAGCAGCCAAGAGGTTAGATCTGTCTCCTACGAGCAGTACTTC. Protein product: CASSQEVRSVSYEQYF.

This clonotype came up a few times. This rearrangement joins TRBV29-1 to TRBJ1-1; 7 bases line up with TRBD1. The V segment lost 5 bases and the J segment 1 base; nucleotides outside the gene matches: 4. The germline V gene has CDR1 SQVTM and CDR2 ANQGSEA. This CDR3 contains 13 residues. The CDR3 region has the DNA TGCAGCGTTAGACAGGGTGGGAACACTGAAGCTTTCTTT. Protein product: CSVRQGGNTEAFF.

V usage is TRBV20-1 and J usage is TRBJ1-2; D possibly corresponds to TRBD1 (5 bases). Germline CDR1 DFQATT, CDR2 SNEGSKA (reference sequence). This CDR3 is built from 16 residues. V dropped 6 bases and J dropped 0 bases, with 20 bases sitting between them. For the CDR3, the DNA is TGCAGTGCGTACCCCGGGGGACTATATACTAACTATGGCTACACCTTC. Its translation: CSAYPGGLYTNYGYTF.

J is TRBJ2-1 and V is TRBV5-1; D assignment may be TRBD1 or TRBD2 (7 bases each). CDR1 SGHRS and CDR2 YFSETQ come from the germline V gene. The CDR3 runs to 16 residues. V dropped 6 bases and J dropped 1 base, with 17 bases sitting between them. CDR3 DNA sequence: TGCGCCAGCACCCGGGGAGGGGGCCGGTCCTACAATGAGCAGTTCTTC. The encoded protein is CASTRGGGRSYNEQFF.

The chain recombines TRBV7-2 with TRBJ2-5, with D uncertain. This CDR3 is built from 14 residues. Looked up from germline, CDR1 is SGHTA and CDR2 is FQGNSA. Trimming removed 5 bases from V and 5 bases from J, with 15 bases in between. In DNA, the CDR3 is TGTGCCAGCAGCCCAAGGACGGGTATGGAGACCCAGTACTTC. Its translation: CASSPRTGMETQYF.

The CDR3 is CASSSSRKRRLSSYNEQFF. The CDR3 region has the DNA TGTGCCAGCAGCTCCTCACGAAAAAGGCGGCTCAGCTCCTACAATGAGCAGTTCTTC. The V call is TRBV12-3 or TRBV12-4, the J call TRBJ2-1; no clear D. Trimming took 6 bases from V and 0 from J, leaving 24 bases between them. There are 19 residues in the CDR3.

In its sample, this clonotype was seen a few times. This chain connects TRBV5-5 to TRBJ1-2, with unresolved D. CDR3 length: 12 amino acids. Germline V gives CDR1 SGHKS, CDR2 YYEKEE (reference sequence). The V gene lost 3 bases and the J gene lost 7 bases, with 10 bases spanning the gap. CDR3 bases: TGTGCCAGCAGCTCCCGACCGTTTGGCTACACCTTC. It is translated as CASSSRPFGYTF. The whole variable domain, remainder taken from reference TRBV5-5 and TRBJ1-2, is DAGVTQSPTHLIKTRGQQVTLRCSPISGHKSVSWYQQVLGQGPQFIFQYYEKEERGRGNFPDRFSARQFPNYSSELNVNALLLGDSALYLCASSSRPFGYTFGSGTRLTVV.

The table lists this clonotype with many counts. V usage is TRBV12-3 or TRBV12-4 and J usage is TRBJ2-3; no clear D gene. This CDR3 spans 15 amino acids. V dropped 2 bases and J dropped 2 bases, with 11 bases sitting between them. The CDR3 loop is CASSLRAQLTDTQYF. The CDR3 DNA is TGTGCCAGCAGTTTAAGGGCACAGCTCACAGATACGCAGTATTTT.

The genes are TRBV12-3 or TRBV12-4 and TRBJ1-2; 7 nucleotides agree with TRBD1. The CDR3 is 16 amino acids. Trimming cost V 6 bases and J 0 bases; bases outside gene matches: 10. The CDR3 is CASSLDRNTANYGYTF. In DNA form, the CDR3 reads TGTGCCAGCAGCCTGGACAGGAACACAGCTAACTATGGCTACACCTTC.

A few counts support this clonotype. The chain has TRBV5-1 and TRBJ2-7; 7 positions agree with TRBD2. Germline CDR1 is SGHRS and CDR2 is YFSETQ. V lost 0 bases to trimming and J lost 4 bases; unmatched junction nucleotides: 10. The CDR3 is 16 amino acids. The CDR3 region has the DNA TGCGCCAGCAGCTTGGGGCTAGCGGTTCCGGGTTACGAGCAGTACTTC. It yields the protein CASSLGLAVPGYEQYF.

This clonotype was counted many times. The CDR3 DNA reads TGTGCCAGCTCACCACCCGGGGTAGCGGGGGTCAATGAGCAGTTCTTC. It yields the protein CASSPPGVAGVNEQFF. V usage is TRBV18 and J usage is TRBJ2-1; 9 bases are shared with TRBD2. V gave up 0 bases and J gave up 6 bases; unmatched junction bases: 6. CDR3 length: 16 residues. From germline, CDR1 is KGHSH and CDR2 LQKENI.

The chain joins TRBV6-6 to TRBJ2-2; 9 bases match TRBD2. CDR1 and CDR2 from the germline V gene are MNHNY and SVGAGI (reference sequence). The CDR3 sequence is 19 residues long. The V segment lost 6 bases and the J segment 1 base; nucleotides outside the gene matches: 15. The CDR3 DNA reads TGTGCCAGCAGGAGGTACGCGGGAGGGCCTCCTTTGAACACCGGGGAGCTGTTTTTT. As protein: CASRRYAGGPPLNTGELFF.

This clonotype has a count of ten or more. CDR3 sequence (DNA): TGCGCCAGCAGCTTGGCCGTCAAGACCGGGGAGCTGTTTTTT. It translates to CASSLAVKTGELFF. The chain combines TRBV5-1 with TRBJ2-2; D ambiguous. The V end was cut by 0 bases, the J end by 5 bases, with 8 bases between. CDR1 and CDR2 from the germline V gene are SGHRS and YFSETQ. The CDR3 runs 14 residues. Full variable domain (outside the CDR3, taken from reference TRBV5-1 and TRBJ2-2): KAGVTQTPRYLIKTRGQQVTLSCSPISGHRSVSWYQQTPGQGLQFLFEYFSETQRNKGNFPGRFSGRQFSNSRSEMNVSTLELGDSALYLCASSLAVKTGELFFGEGSRLTVL.

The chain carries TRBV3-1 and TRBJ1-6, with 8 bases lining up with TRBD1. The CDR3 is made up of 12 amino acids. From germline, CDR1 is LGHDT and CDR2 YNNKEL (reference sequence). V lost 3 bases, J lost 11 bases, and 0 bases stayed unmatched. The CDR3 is CASSQTGAPLHF. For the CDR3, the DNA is TGTGCCAGCAGCCAGACAGGGGCACCCCTCCACTTT.

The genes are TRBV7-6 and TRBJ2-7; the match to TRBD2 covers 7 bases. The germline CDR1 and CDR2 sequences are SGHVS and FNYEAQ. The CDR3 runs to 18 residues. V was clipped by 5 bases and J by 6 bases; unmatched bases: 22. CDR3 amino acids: CASSLSHHSLGGGGEQYF. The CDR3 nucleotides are TGTGCCAGCAGCCTATCCCACCACTCACTAGGAGGCGGGGGCGAGCAGTACTTC.

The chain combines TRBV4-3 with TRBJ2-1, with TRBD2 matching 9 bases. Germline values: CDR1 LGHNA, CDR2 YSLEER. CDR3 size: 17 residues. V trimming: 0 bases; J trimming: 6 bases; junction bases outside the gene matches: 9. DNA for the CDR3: TGCGCCAGCAGCCAAGAGACCCCGAAGACTAGCGGCAATGAGCAGTTCTTC. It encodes CASSQETPKTSGNEQFF.

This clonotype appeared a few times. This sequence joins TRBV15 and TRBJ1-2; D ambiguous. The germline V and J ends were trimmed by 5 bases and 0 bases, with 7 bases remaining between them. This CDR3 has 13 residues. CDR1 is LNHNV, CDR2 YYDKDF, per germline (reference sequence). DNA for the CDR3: TGTGCCACCAGCCCCGGGGCTAACTATGGCTACACCTTC. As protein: CATSPGANYGYTF.

The CDR3 loop is CASSRRYREYYTQYF. CDR3 in DNA: TGTGCCAGCAGTCGAAGATACCGGGAGTATTATACGCAGTATTTT. This chain links TRBV27 with TRBJ2-3, with a tentative D call TRBD2 (6 bases). Trimming removed 5 bases from V and 7 bases from J, with 19 bases in between. The CDR3 is 15 residues long. The V gene's germline CDR1 is MNHEY and CDR2 SMNVEV (reference sequence).

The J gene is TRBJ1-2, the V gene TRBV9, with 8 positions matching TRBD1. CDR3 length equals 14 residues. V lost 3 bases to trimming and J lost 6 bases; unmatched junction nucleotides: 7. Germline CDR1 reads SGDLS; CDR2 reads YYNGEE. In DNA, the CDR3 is TGTGCCAGCAGCGCGGGGACAGGCATAGATGGCTACACCTTC. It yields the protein CASSAGTGIDGYTF.

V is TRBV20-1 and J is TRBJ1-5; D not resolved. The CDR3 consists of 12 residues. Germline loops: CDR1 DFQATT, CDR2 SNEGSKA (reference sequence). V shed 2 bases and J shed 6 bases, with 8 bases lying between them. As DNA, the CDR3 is TGCAGTGCTAGAAAGGGAATTCAGCCCCAGCATTTT. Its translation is CSARKGIQPQHF.

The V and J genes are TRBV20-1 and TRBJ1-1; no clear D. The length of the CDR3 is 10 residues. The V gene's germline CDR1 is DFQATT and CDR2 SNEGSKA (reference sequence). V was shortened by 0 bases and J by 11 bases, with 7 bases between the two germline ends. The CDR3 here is CSARDNQAFF. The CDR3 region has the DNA TGCAGTGCTAGAGATAATCAGGCTTTCTTT.

The DNA of the CDR3 is TGTGCCAGCAGCCCCCCTCCTGGGACCAGTAGCACAGATACGCAGTATTTT. Protein sequence: CASSPPPGTSSTDTQYF. The V gene is TRBV9, the J gene TRBJ2-3; the D gene could be TRBD1 or TRBD2 (5 bases each). Germline values: CDR1 SGDLS, CDR2 YYNGEE. The CDR3 is 17 residues long. Between the trimmed V and J ends, which lost 4 bases and 0 bases, there was a span of 18 bases.

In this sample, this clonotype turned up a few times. The CDR3, as DNA: TGTGCCAGCAGTTTACTGGCGGGGAGCTCCTACGAGCAGTACTTC. It codes for CASSLLAGSSYEQYF. V usage is TRBV27 and J usage is TRBJ2-7, with a possible D match to TRBD2 (6 bases). The CDR3 extends over 15 amino acids. V lost 2 bases and J 0 bases, leaving 11 bases between the germline ends. The germline V gene encodes CDR1 MNHEY and CDR2 SMNVEV (reference sequence).